One sample yielded the 10 T cell receptor beta chains listed below, sequenced in a study of OX40 agonist ivuxolimab in advanced cancers. TCRdb keeps only in-frame clones here, not all; method: immunoSEQ multiplex PCR. The table includes roughly 100,000 clones, about 85% detected once. Source: CD4+ or CD8+ T cells sorted from blood, taken in a trial of the OX40 agonist ivuxolimab. All receptors come from an adult with an advanced solid tumor such as melanoma, head and neck, liver or kidney cancer.

This clone has a single count. The chain recombines TRBV7-2 with TRBJ2-6, with no clear D. This CDR3 spans 16 amino acids. The germline gives CDR1 SGHTA, CDR2 FQGNSA. The germline V and J ends were trimmed by 2 bases and 0 bases, with 8 bases remaining between them. As DNA, the CDR3 is TGTGCCAGCAGCTTATGGGTAGGCTCTGGGGCCAACGTCCTGACTTTC. Translation: CASSLWVGSGANVLTF.

This clone is a singleton in its sample. The chain joins TRBV19 to TRBJ2-7; TRBD1 aligns across 8 bases. V gave up 8 bases and J gave up 5 bases; unmatched junction bases: 8. This CDR3 region has 13 residues. Germline CDR1 and CDR2: LNHDA and SQIVND (reference sequence). The CDR3 sequence is CASARTGRNEQYF. As DNA, the CDR3 is TGTGCCAGTGCCAGGACAGGGAGGAACGAGCAGTACTTC.

The CDR3 protein is CASSYPRTGVSETQYF. CDR3 bases: TGTGCCAGCAGTTACCCCCGGACAGGGGTCTCTGAGACCCAGTACTTC. The J gene is TRBJ2-5, the V gene TRBV6-6; TRBD1 agrees at 9 bases. Looked up from germline, CDR1 is MNHNY and CDR2 is SVGAGI (reference sequence). This CDR3 comprises 16 residues. The junction had 9 bases not matched to a gene; V was cut back by 2 bases and J by 5 bases.

The V gene is TRBV2, the J gene TRBJ1-2, with D possibly being TRBD1 (5 bases). CDR1 is SNHLY, CDR2 FYNNEI, per germline. The CDR3 covers 14 residues. V was shortened by 5 bases and J by 9 bases, with 19 bases between the two germline ends. DNA of the CDR3: TGTGCCAGCAGTTATACTACCGGGACCCAAAGCTACACCTTC. Translating it yields CASSYTTGTQSYTF.

V is TRBV25-1 and J is TRBJ2-4; the match to TRBD1 covers 9 bases. Trimming cost V 6 bases and J 7 bases; bases outside gene matches: 4. Per germline, CDR1 MGHDK and CDR2 SYGVNS. The CDR3 is 13 residues long. The CDR3: CASRGTGFNIQYF. The CDR3 DNA follows: TGTGCCAGCAGGGGGACAGGGTTCAACATTCAGTACTTC.

The chain links TRBV6-1 to TRBJ2-1, with D possibly being TRBD1 (6 bases). V lost 4 bases, J lost 2 bases, and 6 bases lay in between. Looked up from germline, CDR1 is MNHNS and CDR2 is SASEGT. The CDR3 is made up of 13 amino acids. The CDR3 sequence is CASSGDTYNEQFF. CDR3 bases: TGTGCCAGCAGTGGGGACACCTACAATGAGCAGTTCTTC.

The gene calls are TRBV5-4 and TRBJ1-3, with TRBD1 as a possible D gene (5 bases). This CDR3 spans 14 amino acids. Looked up from germline, CDR1 is SGHNT and CDR2 is YYREEE (reference sequence). The V end lost 4 bases, the J end lost 0 bases, and 8 bases lay between the germline ends. The CDR3 sequence: CASSPDSSGNTIYF. Written as DNA, the CDR3 is TGTGCCAGCAGCCCCGACAGCTCTGGAAACACCATATATTTT. The whole variable domain, remainder taken from reference TRBV5-4 and TRBJ1-3, is ETGVTQSPTHLIKTRGQQVTLRCSSQSGHNTVSWYQQALGQGPQFIFQYYREEENGRGNFPPRFSGLQFPNYSSELNVNALELDDSALYLCASSPDSSGNTIYFGEGSWLTVV.

The chain is built from TRBV4-2 and TRBJ2-7, with D maybe TRBD2 (6 bases). This CDR3 spans 18 amino acids. CDR1 LGHNA and CDR2 YNFKEQ come from the germline V gene. V was trimmed by 0 bases and J by 2 bases, leaving 20 bases between them. CDR3 bases: TGTGCCAGCAGCCAAGAACCCCTAGCGACGGGCAGAGCCTACGAGCAGTACTTC. Translated, it gives CASSQEPLATGRAYEQYF.

The J gene is TRBJ1-6, the V gene TRBV30; 8 bases match TRBD1. Germline V gives CDR1 GTSNPN, CDR2 SVGIG (reference sequence). The length of the CDR3 is 12 residues. After removal of 5 bases from V and 10 bases from J, the junction contained 4 bases not matched to a gene. The CDR3 DNA reads as TGTGCCTGGGGACAGGGCGGCTCACCCCTCCACTTT. Translated: CAWGQGGSPLHF.

The chain combines TRBV15 with TRBJ2-7, with 9 bases aligning to TRBD1. Germline assignment: CDR1 LNHNV and CDR2 YYDKDF (reference sequence). CDR3 length: 13 amino acids. The V and J ends lost 6 bases and 8 bases, in that order; junction bases with no gene match: 8. CDR3: CATREPGQGKQYF. In DNA form, the CDR3 reads TGTGCCACCAGGGAACCGGGACAGGGAAAGCAGTACTTC. The variable domain in full, completed from reference TRBV15 and TRBJ2-7, reads DAMVIQNPRYQVTQFGKPVTLSCSQTLNHNVMYWYQQKSSQAPKLLFHYYDKDFNNEADTPDNFQSRRPNTSFCFLDIRSPGLGDTAMYLCATREPGQGKQYFGPGTRLTVT.